One sample yielded the 14 T cell receptor beta chains listed below, sequenced in a study of cytomegalovirus exposure and HLA in healthy donors. Amplification used 60 Vbeta primers and 13 Jbeta primers. The method was immunoSEQ multiplex PCR; TCRdb's version includes in-frame clones alone and lacks a portion of them. In all, the sample yields over 100,000 clones. Specimen: PBMCs. These receptors were collected from a woman in her 40s in good health and CMV-seropositive.

The chain couples TRBV14 to TRBJ2-7, with a tentative D call TRBD1 (6 bases). Germline-derived CDR1 and CDR2 are SGHDN and FVKESK. Between the trimmed V and J ends, which lost 4 bases and 4 bases, there was a span of 17 bases. The CDR3 has 15 amino acids. CDR3 sequence reads: CASSRSSRGRYEQYF. CDR3 nucleotide sequence: TGTGCCAGCAGCCGATCTAGCAGGGGACGATACGAGCAGTACTTC.

This rearrangement joins TRBV28 to TRBJ2-7, with D possibly TRBD2 on 5 matching bases. Deletions cut 7 bases from V and 2 bases from J, with 21 bases between. This CDR3 is 16 amino acids long. Germline V lookup: CDR1 MDHEN, CDR2 SYDVKM. The CDR3 DNA follows: TGTGCCAGCACGGAATGGATGGACTCTTCCACCTACGAGCAGTACTTC. It is translated as CASTEWMDSSTYEQYF.

The chain recombines TRBV27 with TRBJ2-1; no clear D. Trimming took 1 base from V and 0 from J, leaving 7 bases between them. The CDR3 loop spans 15 amino acids. Per germline, CDR1 MNHEY and CDR2 SMNVEV (reference sequence). The CDR3 sequence is CASSLYMSSYNEQFF. CDR3 bases: TGTGCCAGCAGTTTATATATGAGCTCCTACAATGAGCAGTTCTTC.

This chain joins TRBV7-2 and TRBJ1-4; D is uncertain. Germline-derived CDR1 and CDR2 are SGHTA and FQGNSA. The V gene lost 1 base and the J gene lost 8 bases, with 14 bases spanning the gap. This CDR3 comprises 15 residues. The CDR3 is CASSLVWMSGEKLFF. The CDR3 DNA is TGTGCCAGCAGCTTAGTTTGGATGTCCGGGGAAAAACTGTTTTTT.

The chain recombines TRBV5-8 with TRBJ2-5; 8 nucleotides line up with TRBD1. CDR3 length: 15 residues. Losses at the gene ends were 3 bases for V and 2 bases for J; bases not matched to a gene: 6. CDR1 is SGHTS and CDR2 is YDEGEE in the germline V gene. As DNA, the CDR3 is TGTGCCAGCAGCTGGGCGGGACAGGTGCAAGAGACCCAGTACTTC. Translating it yields CASSWAGQVQETQYF.

The CDR3 nucleotides read TGTGCCAGCAGCTTTGGCGGGAGGGCCGGGGGCATTCAGTACTTC. It specifies CASSFGGRAGGIQYF. This chain links TRBV7-3 with TRBJ2-4; TRBD2 matches at 9 bases. The V segment lost 3 bases and the J segment 9 bases; nucleotides outside the gene matches: 9. The CDR3 sequence is 15 residues long. Looked up from germline, CDR1 is SGHTA and CDR2 is FQGTGA.

The chain is built from TRBV5-1 and TRBJ1-4; tentatively, D is TRBD1 (5 bases). Trimming pared 4 bases from V and 3 bases from J, leaving 16 bases between. Looked up from germline, CDR1 is SGHRS and CDR2 is YFSETQ. The CDR3 is 16 amino acids. CDR3 amino acids: CASSPQGGVANEKLFF. The DNA of the CDR3 is TGCGCCAGCAGCCCCCAGGGAGGGGTGGCTAATGAAAAACTGTTTTTT.

The chain carries TRBV28 and TRBJ1-2; unclear D gene. Germline CDR1 is MDHEN and CDR2 is SYDVKM. V shed 7 bases and J shed 7 bases, with 16 bases lying between them. This CDR3 contains 13 residues. The CDR3 spells CASTRGLSGGYTF. In DNA form, the CDR3 reads TGTGCCAGCACCAGAGGACTCTCGGGTGGCTACACCTTC.

The V call is TRBV27, the J call TRBJ2-3; 13 bases align to TRBD2. Germline V gene data show CDR1 as MNHEY and CDR2 as SMNVEV (reference sequence). V was clipped by 6 bases and J by 1 base; unmatched bases: 10. There are 18 residues in the CDR3. The CDR3: CASSRPPGLAGRTDTQYF. CDR3 DNA sequence: TGTGCCAGCAGCCGACCACCGGGACTAGCGGGACGCACAGATACGCAGTATTTT.

The chain carries TRBV4-1 and TRBJ1-2; possibly TRBD1 for D (5 bases). V gave up 1 base and J gave up 5 bases, with 14 bases separating them. The CDR3 contains 15 residues. Germline V lookup: CDR1 MGHRA, CDR2 YSYEKL. The CDR3 bases are TGCGCCAGCAGCCAAGGGAGGTCCGGGGGATATGGCTACACCTTC. Translated, it gives CASSQGRSGGYGYTF.

This rearrangement joins TRBV2 to TRBJ2-3; TRBD1 matches 7 bases. The germline gives CDR1 SNHLY, CDR2 FYNNEI. Germline trimming cut 7 bases from V and 1 base from J; bases unmatched to any gene: 11. This CDR3 region has 16 residues. CDR3 DNA: TGTGCCAGCAAGGGGGCCCTCAGGAGCCGCACAGATACGCAGTATTTT. Translating it yields CASKGALRSRTDTQYF.

The chain recombines TRBV18 with TRBJ2-5; TRBD1 might be the D (6 bases). The tail of the sequence fits TRBJ2-7 better, so the J call may be wrong. Germline loops: CDR1 KGHSH, CDR2 LQKENI. The CDR3 consists of 15 residues. This CDR3 reads CASSPARQDSYEQYF. CDR3 bases: TGTGCCAGCTCACCCGCGAGACAGGACTCCTACGAGCAGTACTTC.

This sequence joins TRBV4-1 and TRBJ2-1, with TRBD2 matching 9 bases. The CDR3 sequence is 17 residues long. With V trimmed by 4 bases and J by 1 base, 8 bases remained unmatched. The V gene's germline CDR1 is MGHRA and CDR2 YSYEKL. This chain's CDR3 is CASSPTRLAASYNEQFF. The CDR3 DNA reads TGCGCCAGCAGCCCGACCCGACTAGCGGCATCCTACAATGAGCAGTTCTTC.

The V and J genes are TRBV9 and TRBJ2-3, with D perhaps matching TRBD1 (5 bases). CDR1 is SGDLS, CDR2 YYNGEE, per germline. Trimming took 1 base from V and 2 from J, leaving 14 bases between them. There are 16 residues in the CDR3. The CDR3 loop is CASSVRGYHYTDTQYF. CDR3 sequence (DNA): TGTGCCAGCAGCGTAAGGGGCTACCACTACACAGATACGCAGTATTTT.